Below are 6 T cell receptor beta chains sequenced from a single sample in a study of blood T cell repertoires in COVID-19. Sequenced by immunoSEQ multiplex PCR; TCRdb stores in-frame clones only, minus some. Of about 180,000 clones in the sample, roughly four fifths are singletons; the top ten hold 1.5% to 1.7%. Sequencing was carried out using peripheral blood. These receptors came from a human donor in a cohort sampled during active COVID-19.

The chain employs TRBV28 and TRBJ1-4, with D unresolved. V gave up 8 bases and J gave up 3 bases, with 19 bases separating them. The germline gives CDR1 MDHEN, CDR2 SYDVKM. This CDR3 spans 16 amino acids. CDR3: CASGGSGGPANEKLFF. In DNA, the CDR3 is TGTGCCAGCGGAGGTTCTGGAGGTCCAGCTAATGAAAAACTGTTTTTT.

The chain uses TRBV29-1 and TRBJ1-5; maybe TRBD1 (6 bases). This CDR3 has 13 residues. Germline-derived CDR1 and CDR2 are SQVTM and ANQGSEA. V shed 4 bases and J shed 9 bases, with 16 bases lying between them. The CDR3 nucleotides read TGCAGCGTTGGAGTCGGGGGGGGCAGGCCCCAGCATTTT. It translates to CSVGVGGGRPQHF.

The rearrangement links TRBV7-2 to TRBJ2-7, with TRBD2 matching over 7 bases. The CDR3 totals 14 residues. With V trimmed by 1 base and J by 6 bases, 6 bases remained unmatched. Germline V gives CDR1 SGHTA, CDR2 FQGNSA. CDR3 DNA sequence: TGTGCCAGCAGCTTAGATGGGGGGGGACGCGAGCAGTACTTC. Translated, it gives CASSLDGGGREQYF.

CDR3 loop: CASSPGSRYNSPLHF. The CDR3, as DNA: TGTGCCAGCAGCCCCGGGAGTCGCTATAATTCACCCCTCCACTTT. The chain uses TRBV6-5 and TRBJ1-6; D is unclear. Germline CDR1 MNHEY, CDR2 SVGAGI. The V gene lost 6 bases and the J gene lost 3 bases, with 12 bases spanning the gap. The CDR3 extends over 15 amino acids.

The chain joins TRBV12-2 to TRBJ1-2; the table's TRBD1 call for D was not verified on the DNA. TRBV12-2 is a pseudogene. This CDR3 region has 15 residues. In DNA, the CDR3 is TGTGCAAGTCGCTTAAGGCAGGGATCCAACTATGGCTACACCTTC. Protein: CASRLRQGSNYGYTF.

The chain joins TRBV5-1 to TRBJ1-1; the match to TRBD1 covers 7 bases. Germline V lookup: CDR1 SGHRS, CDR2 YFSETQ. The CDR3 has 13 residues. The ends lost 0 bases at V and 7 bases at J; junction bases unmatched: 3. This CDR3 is CASSLGQGIEAFF. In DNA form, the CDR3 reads TGCGCCAGCAGCTTGGGACAGGGCATTGAAGCTTTCTTT.